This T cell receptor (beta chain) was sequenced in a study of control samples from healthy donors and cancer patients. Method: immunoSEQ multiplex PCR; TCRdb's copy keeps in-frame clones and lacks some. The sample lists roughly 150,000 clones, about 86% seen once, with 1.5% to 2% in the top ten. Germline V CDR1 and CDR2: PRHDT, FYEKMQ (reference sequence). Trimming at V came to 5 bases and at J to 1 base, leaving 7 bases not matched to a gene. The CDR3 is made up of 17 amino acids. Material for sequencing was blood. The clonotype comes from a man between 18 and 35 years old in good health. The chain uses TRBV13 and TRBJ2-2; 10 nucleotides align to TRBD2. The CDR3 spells CASSKIAGGRNTGELFF. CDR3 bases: TGTGCCAGCAGCAAAATAGCGGGGGGCCGGAACACCGGGGAGCTGTTTTTT.